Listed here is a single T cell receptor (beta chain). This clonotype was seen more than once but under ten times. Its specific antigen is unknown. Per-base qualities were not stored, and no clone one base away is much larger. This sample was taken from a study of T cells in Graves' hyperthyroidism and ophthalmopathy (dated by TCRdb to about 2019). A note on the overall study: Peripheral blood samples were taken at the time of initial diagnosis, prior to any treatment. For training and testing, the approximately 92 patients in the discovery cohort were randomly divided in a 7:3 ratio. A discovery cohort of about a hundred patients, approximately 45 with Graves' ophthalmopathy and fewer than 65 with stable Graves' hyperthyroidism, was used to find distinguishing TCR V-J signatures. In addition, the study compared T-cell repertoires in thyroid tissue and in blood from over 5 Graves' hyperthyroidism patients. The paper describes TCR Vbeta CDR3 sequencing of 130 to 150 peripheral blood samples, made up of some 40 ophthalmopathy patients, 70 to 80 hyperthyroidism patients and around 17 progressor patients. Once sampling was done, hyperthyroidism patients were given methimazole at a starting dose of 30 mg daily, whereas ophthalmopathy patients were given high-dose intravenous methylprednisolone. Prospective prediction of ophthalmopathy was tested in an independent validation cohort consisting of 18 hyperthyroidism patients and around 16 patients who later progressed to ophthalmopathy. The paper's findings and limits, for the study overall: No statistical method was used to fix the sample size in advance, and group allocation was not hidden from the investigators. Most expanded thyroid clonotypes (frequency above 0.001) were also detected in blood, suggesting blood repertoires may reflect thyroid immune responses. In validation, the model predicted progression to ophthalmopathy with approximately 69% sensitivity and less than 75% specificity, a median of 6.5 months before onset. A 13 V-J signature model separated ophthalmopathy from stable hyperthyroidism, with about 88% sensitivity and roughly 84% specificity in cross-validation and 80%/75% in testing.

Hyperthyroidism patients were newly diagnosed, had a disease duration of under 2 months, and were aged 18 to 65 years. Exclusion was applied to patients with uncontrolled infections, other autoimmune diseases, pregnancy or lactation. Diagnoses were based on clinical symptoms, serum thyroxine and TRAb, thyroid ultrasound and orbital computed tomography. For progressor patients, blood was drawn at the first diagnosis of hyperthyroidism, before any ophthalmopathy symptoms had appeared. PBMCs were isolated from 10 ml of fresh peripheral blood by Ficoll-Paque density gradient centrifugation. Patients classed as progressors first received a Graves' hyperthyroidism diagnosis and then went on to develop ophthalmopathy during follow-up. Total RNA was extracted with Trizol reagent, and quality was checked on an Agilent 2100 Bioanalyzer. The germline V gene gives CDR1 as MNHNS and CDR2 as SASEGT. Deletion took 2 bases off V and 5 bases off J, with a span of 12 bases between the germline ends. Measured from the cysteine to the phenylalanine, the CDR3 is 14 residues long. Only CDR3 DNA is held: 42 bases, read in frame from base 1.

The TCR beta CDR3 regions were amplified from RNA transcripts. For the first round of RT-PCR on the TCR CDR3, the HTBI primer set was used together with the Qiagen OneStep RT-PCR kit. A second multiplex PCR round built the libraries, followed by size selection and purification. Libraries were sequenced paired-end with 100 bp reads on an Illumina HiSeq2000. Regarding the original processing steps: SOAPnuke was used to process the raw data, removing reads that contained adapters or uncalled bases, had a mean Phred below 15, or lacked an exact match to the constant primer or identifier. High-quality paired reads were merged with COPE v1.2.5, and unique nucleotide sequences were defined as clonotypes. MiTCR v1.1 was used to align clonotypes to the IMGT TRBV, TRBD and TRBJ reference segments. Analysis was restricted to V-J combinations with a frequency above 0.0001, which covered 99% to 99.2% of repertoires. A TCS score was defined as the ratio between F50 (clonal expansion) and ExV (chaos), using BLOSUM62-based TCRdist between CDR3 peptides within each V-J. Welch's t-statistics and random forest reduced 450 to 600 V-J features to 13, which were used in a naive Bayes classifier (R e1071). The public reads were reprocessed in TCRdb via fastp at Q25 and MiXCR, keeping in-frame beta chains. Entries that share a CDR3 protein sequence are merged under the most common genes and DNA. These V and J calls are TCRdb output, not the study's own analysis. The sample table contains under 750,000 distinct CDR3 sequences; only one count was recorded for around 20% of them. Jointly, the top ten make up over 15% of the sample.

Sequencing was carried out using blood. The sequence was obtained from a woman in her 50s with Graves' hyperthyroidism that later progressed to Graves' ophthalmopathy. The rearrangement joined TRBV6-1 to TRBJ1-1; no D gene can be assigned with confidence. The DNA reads TGTGCCAGCAGTGAATTATCGACCTATACTGAAGCTTTCTTT. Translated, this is CASSELSTYTEAFF.